Presented here are 19 T cell receptor beta chains from one specimen sequenced in a study of blood T cells in healthy people across ages. A second PCR, run for roughly 7 to 12 cycles, used a sample-barcoded 5' primer plus a J-beta primer mix. TCRdb reprocessed the 5' RACE reads with MiXCR, giving one entry per CDR3 protein. The table lists 1.5 million to 1.9 million distinct CDR3 sequences, less than 45% of them singletons. The sequenced sample consisted of blood. All receptors derive from a woman younger than 30 in good health.

The rearrangement uses TRBV14 and TRBJ1-2, with D hard to call. Germline V gene lookup returns CDR1 SGHDN and CDR2 FVKESK. Trimming took 0 bases from V and 5 from J, leaving 10 bases between them. The CDR3 extends over 14 amino acids. As DNA, the CDR3 is TGTGCCAGCAGCCAAGACAATCGAGCGTATGGCTACACCTTC. Its translation: CASSQDNRAYGYTF.

The chain joins TRBV7-2 to TRBJ2-1; D may be TRBD2 (6 bases). The V gene lost 1 base and the J gene lost 10 bases, with 11 bases spanning the gap. Germline V gene data show CDR1 as SGHTA and CDR2 as FQGNSA. There are 13 residues in the CDR3. CDR3 region: CASSLDWRGEQFF. As DNA, the CDR3 is TGTGCCAGCAGCTTAGATTGGCGGGGAGAGCAGTTCTTC.

V usage is TRBV6-5 and J usage is TRBJ2-4, with unresolved D. The DNA end lines up better with TRBJ2-5; the J call may be wrong. This CDR3 region has 13 residues. The germline CDR1 and CDR2 sequences are MNHEY and SVGAGI. The CDR3 nucleotides are TGTGCCAGCAGTGACGTGCAGCAAGAGACCCAGTACTTC. It translates to CASSDVQQETQYF.

This clonotype was detected a few times. The J gene is TRBJ2-2, the V gene TRBV12-3 or TRBV12-4; D gene uncertain. The CDR3 extends over 12 amino acids. V was cut by 6 bases and J by 7 bases, with 9 bases left in between. This CDR3 reads CASRLGYGELFF. The CDR3 nucleotides are TGTGCCAGCAGACTGGGGTACGGGGAGCTGTTTTTT.

The rearrangement joins TRBV2 to TRBJ1-3, with D perhaps matching TRBD1 (6 bases). The CDR3 contains 13 residues. Germline V gene data show CDR1 as SNHLY and CDR2 as FYNNEI. This chain's CDR3 is CASRGISGNTIYF. The CDR3 DNA is TGTGCGTCTAGGGGGATCTCTGGAAACACCATATATTTT. The variable domain in full, completed from reference TRBV2 and TRBJ1-3, reads EPEVTQTPSHQVTQMGQEVILRCVPISNHLYFYWYRQILGQKVEFLVSFYNNEISEKSEIFDDQFSVERPDGSNFTLKIRSTKLEDSAMYFCASRGISGNTIYFGEGSWLTVV.

The chain is built from TRBV18 and TRBJ1-1; D unresolved. Per germline, CDR1 KGHSH and CDR2 LQKENI. This CDR3 has 12 amino acids. Trimming took 1 base from V and 6 from J, leaving 6 bases between them. CDR3 region: CASSPLRAEAFF. DNA of the CDR3: TGTGCCAGCTCACCACTCCGGGCTGAAGCTTTCTTT. Full variable domain (missing parts from reference TRBV18 and TRBJ1-1): NAGVMQNPRHLVRRRGQEARLRCSPMKGHSHVYWYRQLPEEGLKFMVYLQKENIIDESGMPKERFSAEFPKEGPSILRIQQVVRGDSAAYFCASSPLRAEAFFGQGTRLTVV.

This chain links TRBV20-1 with TRBJ1-1; possible D gene TRBD1, 6 bases. Germline V gene sequence: CDR1 DFQATT, CDR2 SNEGSKA (reference sequence). The V and J ends lost 6 bases and 5 bases respectively, with 19 bases between them. This CDR3 spans 14 amino acids. CDR3 DNA sequence: TGCAGTGCCAGGACAGCGAGGAGAAGGACTGAAGCTTTCTTT. Protein product: CSARTARRRTEAFF.

The chain has TRBV7-9 and TRBJ2-1; the D is unclear. The CDR3 is 17 residues long. V lost 4 bases, J lost 8 bases, and 24 bases lay in between. CDR1 and CDR2 (germline): SEHNR, FQNEAQ (reference sequence). CDR3 sequence reads: CASSSPVDLVSGDEQFF. The CDR3 DNA is TGTGCCAGCAGCTCTCCGGTAGACTTGGTCTCGGGTGATGAGCAGTTCTTC.

The chain joins TRBV27 to TRBJ2-1; 8 positions match TRBD2. The CDR3 spans 14 residues. Unmatched junction bases numbered 2, after V lost 5 bases and J lost 2 bases. Germline V gives CDR1 MNHEY, CDR2 SMNVEV (reference sequence). The CDR3 coding sequence is TGTGCCAGCAGTGCGGGGGGCCCCTACAATGAGCAGTTCTTC. Its protein is CASSAGGPYNEQFF.

A few counts support this clonotype. This chain connects TRBV15 to TRBJ2-3; 11 bases match TRBD2. Germline values: CDR1 LNHNV, CDR2 YYDKDF (reference sequence). The CDR3 covers 15 residues. Unmatched junction bases numbered 4, after V lost 0 bases and J lost 8 bases. The DNA for the CDR3 is TGTGCCACCAGCAGAGATACTAGCGGGAGTCGTACGCAGTATTTT. Amino acid sequence: CATSRDTSGSRTQYF.

The J gene is TRBJ1-5, the V gene TRBV30, with D tentatively TRBD1 (6 bases). The germline gives CDR1 GTSNPN, CDR2 SVGIG (reference sequence). CDR3 length equals 13 residues. Trimming took 0 bases from V and 7 from J, leaving 10 bases between them. The CDR3 DNA reads TGTGCCTGGAGTGTCGAGGGGGTGCAGCCCCAGCATTTT. Translation: CAWSVEGVQPQHF.

This chain uses TRBV7-2 with TRBJ1-2, with D perhaps matching TRBD1 (5 bases). The CDR3 totals 13 residues. V lost 1 base, J lost 7 bases, and 10 bases lay in between. Per germline, CDR1 SGHTA and CDR2 FQGNSA. The chain's CDR3 is CASSLEGGGGYTF. In DNA, the CDR3 is TGTGCCAGCAGCTTAGAAGGTGGGGGTGGCTACACCTTC. The variable domain in full, with the rest retrieved from reference TRBV7-2 and TRBJ1-2, is GAGVSQSPSNKVTEKGKDVELRCDPISGHTALYWYRQSLGQGLEFLIYFQGNSAPDKSGLPSDRFSAERTGGSVSTLTIQRTQQEDSAVYLCASSLEGGGGYTFGSGTRLTVV.

Only a few counts were recorded for this clonotype. Here the CDR3 reads CASSQDPGFEQYF. CDR3 sequence (DNA): TGTGCCAGCAGCCAAGATCCGGGTTTCGAGCAGTACTTC. The chain is built from TRBV4-2 and TRBJ2-7, with D unclear. Per the germline V gene, CDR1 is LGHNA and CDR2 is YNFKEQ. The CDR3 loop spans 13 amino acids. V lost 0 bases, J lost 6 bases, and 9 bases lay in between.

V gene TRBV30 combines with J gene TRBJ2-1; TRBD2 is a possible D gene (5 bases). The germline V gene has CDR1 GTSNPN and CDR2 SVGIG (reference sequence). The V and J ends lost 7 bases and 7 bases respectively, with 14 bases between them. This CDR3 spans 12 amino acids. CDR3 DNA: TGTGCCTCTAGGACCGGGATGAATGAGCAGTTCTTC. Translation gives CASRTGMNEQFF.

The DNA for the CDR3 is TGTGCCAGCAGCTTAACGGGACAGGGAACGCCCCAGCATTTT. Translated: CASSLTGQGTPQHF. The chain recombines TRBV7-9 with TRBJ1-5; 9 bases agree with TRBD1. Germline CDR1 and CDR2: SEHNR and FQNEAQ (reference sequence). This CDR3 is 14 amino acids long. The ends lost 2 bases at V and 9 bases at J; junction bases unmatched: 5.

Worth noting for this clonotype: A much larger clone is a single base away; this may be a read error. Here the CDR3 omits its conserved ending phenylalanine or tryptophan, so a read error is the likely source. This sequence joins TRBV6-1 and TRBJ2-1, with 10 bases lining up with TRBD2. In germline, CDR1 is MNHNS, CDR2 SASEGT. V was clipped by 0 bases and J by 4 bases; unmatched bases: 3. This CDR3 is 16 amino acids long. DNA for the CDR3: TGTGCCAGCAGTGAAGCGAGCGGGGGGGCTTACAATGAGCAGTTCTTG. It specifies CASSEASGGAYNEQFL.

The rearrangement joins TRBV14 to TRBJ2-5, with no clear D. Looked up from germline, CDR1 is SGHDN and CDR2 is FVKESK. V lost 0 bases and J lost 4, with 12 bases in between. This CDR3 region has 15 residues. In DNA, the CDR3 is TGTGCCAGCAGCCAAGATTGGGGAAAGCGAGAGACCCAGTACTTC. The encoded protein is CASSQDWGKRETQYF.

The chain is built from TRBV6-5 and TRBJ1-2, with D maybe TRBD1 (5 bases). The CDR3 extends over 14 amino acids. Germline-derived CDR1 and CDR2 are MNHEY and SVGAGI. The V and J ends lost 7 bases and 3 bases respectively, with 15 bases between them. Here the CDR3 reads CASTLGPGYYGYTF. CDR3 sequence (DNA): TGTGCCAGCACTTTAGGCCCAGGGTACTATGGCTACACCTTC.

The sample holds a few counts of this clonotype. The chain is built from TRBV20-1 and TRBJ1-4; D may be TRBD1 (6 bases). V lost 6 bases, J lost 0 bases, and 14 bases lay in between. The CDR3 covers 15 residues. Germline V gene lookup returns CDR1 DFQATT and CDR2 SNEGSKA (reference sequence). This CDR3 reads CSAAGASSTNEKLFF. In DNA form, the CDR3 reads TGCAGTGCCGCAGGGGCGTCCTCAACTAATGAAAAACTGTTTTTT.